This T cell receptor (beta chain) comes out of a study of early T cells in non-severe SARS-CoV-2 infection. This clonotype was seen many times. Tagging with unique molecular identifiers was applied to individual cDNA molecules. MiXCR was run by TCRdb on the 5' RACE reads, yielding one entry per CDR3 protein. The sample lists about 29,000 distinct CDR3 sequences; about 4.5% were seen once. This receptor was taken from an adult who was a healthcare worker with PCR-confirmed SARS-CoV-2 infection or an uninfected control (not recorded which). Sequenced material: whole blood.

The CDR3 DNA reads as TGTGCCAGCAGCTCATGGCGGGAGCAGTACTTC. This sequence encodes CASSSWREQYF. The rearrangement joins TRBV11-2 to TRBJ2-7; D is unresolved. V was pared by 4 bases and J by 7 bases, with 8 bases between. Germline V gene sequence: CDR1 SGHAT, CDR2 FQNNGV. CDR3 length equals 11 residues.